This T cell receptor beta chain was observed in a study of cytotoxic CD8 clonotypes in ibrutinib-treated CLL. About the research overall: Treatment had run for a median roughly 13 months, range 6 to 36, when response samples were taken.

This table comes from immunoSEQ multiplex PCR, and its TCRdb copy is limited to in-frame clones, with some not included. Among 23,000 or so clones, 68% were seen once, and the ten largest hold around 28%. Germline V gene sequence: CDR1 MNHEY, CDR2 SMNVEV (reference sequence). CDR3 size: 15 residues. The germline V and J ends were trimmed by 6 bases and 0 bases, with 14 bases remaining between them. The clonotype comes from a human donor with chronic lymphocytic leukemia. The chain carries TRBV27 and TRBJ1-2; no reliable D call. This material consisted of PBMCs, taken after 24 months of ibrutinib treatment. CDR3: CASSSHSTSNYGYTF. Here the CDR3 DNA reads TGTGCCAGCAGCTCCCACAGCACCTCTAACTATGGCTACACCTTC.